This is a list of T cell receptor beta chains from one sample in a study of PD-L1 blockade in urothelial cancer. Some clones are missing from TCRdb's copy, which holds only in-frame ones; the method was immunoSEQ multiplex PCR. The table has tens of thousands of clones, roughly 80% seen once; the top ten hold approximately 3.3%. The specimen was PBMCs, collected around atezolizumab (anti-PD-L1) treatment. The receptor set was obtained from a man in his sixties or seventies with urothelial cancer. Both conserved end residues are part of each CDR3. D genes are given only for firm matches. Expanded clones are given a class, and other clones once, few, many or no size at all.

. | TRBJ1-6 | . | TRBV27 | CASSLASNSPLHF | TGTGCCAGCAGTTTGGCCTCCAATTCACCCCTCCACTTT
. | TRBJ1-5 | . | TRBV10-3 | CAISENLYQPQHF | TGTGCCATCAGTGAGAACCTATATCAGCCCCAGCATTTT
. | TRBJ2-7 | TRBD1 | TRBV18 | CASSSAGQGGGEQYF | TGTGCCAGCTCATCCGCGGGACAGGGCGGGGGCGAGCAGTACTTC
. | TRBJ2-5 | TRBD1 | TRBV9 | CASSVSGTAQETQYF | TGTGCCAGCAGCGTTTCCGGGACAGCCCAAGAGACCCAGTACTTC
. | TRBJ1-6 | . | TRBV5-4 | CASSLANDRRIDSPLHF | TGTGCCAGCAGCTTGGCCAACGACAGGCGGATTGATTCACCCCTCCACTTT
. | TRBJ1-4 | . | TRBV28 | CASSLTAGGEKLFF | TGTGCCAGCAGTTTGACGGCAGGTGGCGAAAAACTGTTTTTT
. | TRBJ2-7 | TRBD2 | TRBV18 | CASSRTASGTYEQYF | TGTGCCAGCTCACGTACGGCTAGCGGTACCTACGAGCAGTACTTC
. | TRBJ1-2 | . | TRBV7-2 | CASSLAESINYGYTF | TGTGCCAGCAGCTTAGCGGAGAGTATTAACTATGGCTACACCTTC
. | TRBJ1-5 | . | TRBV23-1 | CASSHRDWNQHF | TGCGCCAGCAGTCATCGGGACTGGAACCAGCATTTT
. | TRBJ2-1 | TRBD2 | TRBV9 | CASSVDISGGAENEQFF | TGTGCCAGCAGCGTAGATATTAGCGGGGGGGCCGAAAATGAGCAGTTCTTC
. | TRBJ1-2 | TRBD1 | TRBV19 | CASSPTRTGNYGYTF | TGTGCCAGTAGTCCCACCCGGACAGGGAACTATGGCTACACCTTC
few | TRBJ2-3 | . | TRBV7-3 | CASSQELADTQYF | TGTGCCAGCAGCCAAGAACTAGCTGATACGCAGTATTTT
few | TRBJ2-1 | . | TRBV5-1 | CATRGYNEQFF | TGCGCCACCCGGGGATACAATGAGCAGTTCTTC
. | TRBJ1-5 | TRBD1 | TRBV10-3 | CAIRVDRGEYISNQPQHF | TGTGCCATCAGGGTGGACAGGGGCGAGTATATAAGCAATCAGCCCCAGCATTTT
. | TRBJ1-4 | . | TRBV7-9 | CASSLRSGTRGGGEKLFF | TGTGCCAGCAGCTTAAGGTCGGGGACTCGAGGCGGTGGTGAAAAACTGTTTTTT
. | TRBJ2-7 | TRBD2 | TRBV7-9 | CASSLGLAGVSLEQYF | TGTGCCAGCAGCCTGGGACTAGCGGGAGTATCGCTTGAGCAGTACTTC
. | TRBJ2-7 | TRBD2 | TRBV28 | CASSLLSPGLNEQYF | TGTGCCAGCAGTTTACTTTCCCCGGGACTAAACGAGCAGTACTTC
. | TRBJ2-1 | TRBD1 | TRBV7-2 | CASSDRWDRGLGEQFF | TGTGCCAGCAGCGATAGGTGGGACAGGGGCTTAGGGGAGCAGTTCTTC
. | TRBJ1-2 | . | TRBV27 | CASSFGQGRFHGYTF | TGTGCCAGCAGTTTTGGGCAGGGGCGGTTTCATGGCTACACCTTC
few | TRBJ2-3 | TRBD1 | TRBV6-5 | CASREGQGSDTQYF | TGTGCCAGCAGAGAGGGACAGGGATCAGATACGCAGTATTTT
few | TRBJ1-4 | TRBD1 | TRBV2 | CASGIYRGPNEKLFF | TGTGCCAGCGGCATATACAGGGGACCTAATGAAAAACTGTTTTTT
. | TRBJ1-4 | TRBD1 | TRBV6-1 | CASKGQGATELFF | TGTGCCAGCAAAGGACAGGGGGCGACAGAACTGTTTTTT
. | TRBJ2-3 | TRBD1 | TRBV6-4 | CASSPGTGVFPGPPDTQYF | TGTGCCAGCAGCCCCGGGACAGGAGTTTTCCCCGGTCCGCCAGATACGCAGTATTTT
. | TRBJ2-7 | TRBD1 | TRBV30 | CAWSVGQGVYEQYF | TGTGCCTGGAGTGTCGGCCAGGGGGTCTACGAGCAGTACTTC
. | TRBJ1-2 | . | TRBV7-9 | CASSPGGVYGYTF | TGTGCCAGCAGCCCGGGAGGGGTCTATGGCTACACCTTC
. | TRBJ1-2 | . | TRBV7-6 | CASSLLRGRF | TGTGCCAGCAGCTTATTAAGGGGCCGCTTC
. | TRBJ2-3 | TRBD2 | TRBV5-6 | CASSFLRLAGGDTQYF | TGTGCCAGCAGCTTTCTTCGACTAGCGGGAGGAGATACGCAGTATTTT
. | TRBJ2-1 | TRBD2 | TRBV4-1 | CASSLGGDYNEQFF | TGCGCCAGTTCTCTCGGGGGGGACTACAATGAGCAGTTCTTC
few | TRBJ2-1 | . | TRBV19 | CATARGARNEQFF | TGTGCCACCGCACGGGGGGCGAGGAATGAGCAGTTCTTC